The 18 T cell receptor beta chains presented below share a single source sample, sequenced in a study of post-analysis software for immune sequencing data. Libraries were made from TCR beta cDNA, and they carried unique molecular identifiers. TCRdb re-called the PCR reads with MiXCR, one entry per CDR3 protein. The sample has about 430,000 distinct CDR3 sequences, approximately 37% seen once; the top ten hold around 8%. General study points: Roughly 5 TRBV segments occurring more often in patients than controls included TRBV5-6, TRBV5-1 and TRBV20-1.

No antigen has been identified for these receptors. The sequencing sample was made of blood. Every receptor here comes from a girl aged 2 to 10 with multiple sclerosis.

This CDR3 reads CSASTGQTNTEAFF. The CDR3 region has the DNA TGCAGTGCTAGCACGGGACAGACGAACACTGAAGCTTTCTTT. The chain carries TRBV20-1 and TRBJ1-1; TRBD1 aligns across 7 bases. V was pared by 3 bases and J by 1 base, with 5 bases of the junction left unmatched. The CDR3 spans 14 residues. The germline V gene has CDR1 DFQATT and CDR2 SNEGSKA (reference sequence).

This CDR3 reads CASSSLAGAGDTQYF. As DNA, the CDR3 is TGTGCCAGCAGTTCACTAGCGGGGGCCGGGGATACGCAGTATTTT. The chain couples TRBV12-3 or TRBV12-4 to TRBJ2-3, with 11 bases aligning to TRBD2. CDR3 size: 15 residues. Trimming at V came to 4 bases and at J to 6 bases, leaving 6 bases not matched to a gene.

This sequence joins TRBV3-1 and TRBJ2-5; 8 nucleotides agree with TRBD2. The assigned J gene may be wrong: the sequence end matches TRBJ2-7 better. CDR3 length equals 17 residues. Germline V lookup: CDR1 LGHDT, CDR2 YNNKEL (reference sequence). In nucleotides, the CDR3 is TGTGCCAGCAGCCACCCGAGGGGTGCGGGGGGAACCTACGAGCAGTACTTC. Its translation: CASSHPRGAGGTYEQYF.

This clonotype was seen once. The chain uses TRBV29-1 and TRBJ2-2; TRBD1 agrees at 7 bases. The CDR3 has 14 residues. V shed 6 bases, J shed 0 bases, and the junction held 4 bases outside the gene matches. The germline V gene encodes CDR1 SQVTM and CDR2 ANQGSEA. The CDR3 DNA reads TGCAGCGTCGGGACAGAAGCGAACACCGGGGAGCTGTTTTTT. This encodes CSVGTEANTGELFF.

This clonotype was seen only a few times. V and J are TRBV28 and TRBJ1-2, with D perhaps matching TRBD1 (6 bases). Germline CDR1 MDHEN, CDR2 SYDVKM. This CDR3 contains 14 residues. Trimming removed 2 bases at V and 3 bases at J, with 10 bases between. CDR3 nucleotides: TGTGCCAGCAGTTTAAGCCGGACAGACTATGGCTACACCTTC. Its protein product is CASSLSRTDYGYTF.

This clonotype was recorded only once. The CDR3 loop reads CASSGRTSGYNEQFF. The CDR3, as DNA: TGTGCCAGCAGCGGCCGGACTAGCGGCTACAATGAGCAGTTCTTC. The V and J genes are TRBV9 and TRBJ2-1, with 10 bases that match TRBD2. CDR1 is SGDLS, CDR2 YYNGEE, per germline. The CDR3 contains 15 residues. After removal of 3 bases from V and 3 bases from J, the junction contained 3 bases not matched to a gene.

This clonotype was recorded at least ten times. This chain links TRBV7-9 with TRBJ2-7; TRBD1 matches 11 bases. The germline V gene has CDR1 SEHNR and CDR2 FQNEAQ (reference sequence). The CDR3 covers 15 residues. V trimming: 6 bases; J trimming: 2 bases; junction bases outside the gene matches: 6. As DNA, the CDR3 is TGTGCCAGCAGAGCTCCGGGACAGGGGGCCTACGAGCAGTACTTC. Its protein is CASRAPGQGAYEQYF.

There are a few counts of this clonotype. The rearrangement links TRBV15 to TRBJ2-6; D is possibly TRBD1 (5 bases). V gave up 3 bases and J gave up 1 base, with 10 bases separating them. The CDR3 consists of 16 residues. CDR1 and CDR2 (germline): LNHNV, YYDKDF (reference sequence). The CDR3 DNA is TGTGCCACCAGCAGCCGAGACAGTTCTGGGGCCAACGTCCTGACTTTC. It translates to CATSSRDSSGANVLTF. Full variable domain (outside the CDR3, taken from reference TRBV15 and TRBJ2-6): DAMVIQNPRYQVTQFGKPVTLSCSQTLNHNVMYWYQQKSSQAPKLLFHYYDKDFNNEADTPDNFQSRRPNTSFCFLDIRSPGLGDTAMYLCATSSRDSSGANVLTFGAGSRLTVL.

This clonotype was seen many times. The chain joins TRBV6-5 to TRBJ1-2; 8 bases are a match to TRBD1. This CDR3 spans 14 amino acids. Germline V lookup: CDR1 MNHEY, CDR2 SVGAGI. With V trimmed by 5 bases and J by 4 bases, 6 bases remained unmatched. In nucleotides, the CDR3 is TGTGCCAGCAGTGATGGACAGGGATTCTATGGCTACACCTTC. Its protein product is CASSDGQGFYGYTF.

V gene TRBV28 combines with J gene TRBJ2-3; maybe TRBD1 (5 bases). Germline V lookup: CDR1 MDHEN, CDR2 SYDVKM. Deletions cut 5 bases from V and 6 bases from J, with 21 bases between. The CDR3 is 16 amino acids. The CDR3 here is CASSADRAFVFDTQYF. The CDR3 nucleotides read TGTGCCAGCAGTGCAGACAGAGCGTTTGTATTCGATACGCAGTATTTT. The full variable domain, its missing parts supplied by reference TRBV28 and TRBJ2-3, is DVKVTQSSRYLVKRTGEKVFLECVQDMDHENMFWYRQDPGLGLRLIYFSYDVKMKEKGDIPEGYSVSREKKERFSLILESASTNQTSMYLCASSADRAFVFDTQYFGPGTRLTVL.

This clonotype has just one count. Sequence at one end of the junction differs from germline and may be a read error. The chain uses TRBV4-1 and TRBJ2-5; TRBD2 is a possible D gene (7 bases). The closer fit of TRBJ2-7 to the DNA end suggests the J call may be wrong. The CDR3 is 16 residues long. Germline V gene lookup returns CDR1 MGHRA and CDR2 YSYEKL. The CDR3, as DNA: TGCACCAGCAGCCAAGGATGGGGGGGGCGAACCTACGAGCAGTACTTC. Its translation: CTSSQGWGGRTYEQYF.

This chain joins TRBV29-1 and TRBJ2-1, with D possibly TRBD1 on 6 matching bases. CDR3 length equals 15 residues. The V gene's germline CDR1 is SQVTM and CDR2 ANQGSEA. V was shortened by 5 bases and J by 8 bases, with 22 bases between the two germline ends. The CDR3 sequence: CSVSDPNRERDEQFF. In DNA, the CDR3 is TGCAGCGTTAGTGACCCAAACAGGGAAAGGGATGAGCAGTTCTTC.

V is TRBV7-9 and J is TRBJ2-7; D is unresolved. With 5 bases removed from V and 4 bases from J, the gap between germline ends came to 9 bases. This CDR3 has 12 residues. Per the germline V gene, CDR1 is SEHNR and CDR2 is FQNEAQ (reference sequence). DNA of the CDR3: TGTGCCAGCAGCATAGACTGGTACGAGCAGTACTTC. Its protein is CASSIDWYEQYF.

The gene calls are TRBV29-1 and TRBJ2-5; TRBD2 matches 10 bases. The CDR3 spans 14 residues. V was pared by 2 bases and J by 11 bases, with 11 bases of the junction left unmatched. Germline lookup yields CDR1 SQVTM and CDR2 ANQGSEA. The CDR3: CSVEPSGRGYEQYF. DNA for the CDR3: TGCAGCGTTGAACCTAGCGGGAGAGGTTATGAGCAGTACTTC.

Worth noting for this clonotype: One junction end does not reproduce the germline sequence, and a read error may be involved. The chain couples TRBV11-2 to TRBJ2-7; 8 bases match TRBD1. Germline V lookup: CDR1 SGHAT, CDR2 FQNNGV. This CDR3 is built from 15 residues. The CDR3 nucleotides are TGTGCCAACAGCGAGACAGGGGTACGGAACTACGAGCAGTACTTC. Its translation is CANSETGVRNYEQYF.

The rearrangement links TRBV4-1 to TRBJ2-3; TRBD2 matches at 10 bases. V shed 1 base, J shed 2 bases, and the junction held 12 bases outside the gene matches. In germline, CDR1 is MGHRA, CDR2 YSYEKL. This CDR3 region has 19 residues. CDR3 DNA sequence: TGCGCCAGCAGCCAAGTGGCAGCGAATCTAGCGGGGGTCACAGATACGCAGTATTTT. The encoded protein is CASSQVAANLAGVTDTQYF.

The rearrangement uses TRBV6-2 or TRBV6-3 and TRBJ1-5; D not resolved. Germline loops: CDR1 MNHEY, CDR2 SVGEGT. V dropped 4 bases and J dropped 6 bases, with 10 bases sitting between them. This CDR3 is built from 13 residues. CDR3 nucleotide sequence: TGTGCCAGCAGTTTGAGGATAGGTCAGCCCCAGCATTTT. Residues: CASSLRIGQPQHF.

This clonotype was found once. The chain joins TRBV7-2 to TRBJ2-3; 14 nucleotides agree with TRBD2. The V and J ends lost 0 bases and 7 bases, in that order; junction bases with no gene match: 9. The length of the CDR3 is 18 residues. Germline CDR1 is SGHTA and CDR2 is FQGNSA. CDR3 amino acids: CASSLAFGTSGSPYTQYF. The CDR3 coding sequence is TGTGCCAGCAGCTTAGCCTTCGGGACTAGCGGGAGTCCATATACGCAGTATTTT.